Detailed here is one T cell receptor (beta chain). Its antigen is still unknown. V lost 6 bases and J lost 3; bases outside the gene matches: 1. This CDR3 spans 13 amino acids. Looked up from germline, CDR1 is MNHEY and CDR2 is SVGAGI. This table comes from immunoSEQ multiplex PCR, and its TCRdb copy is limited to in-frame clones, with some not included. The sample consists of about 140,000 clones, more than 85% of them appearing once. This sample stems from a study of cytotoxic CD8 clonotypes in ibrutinib-treated CLL. Notes on the study in general: Contraction or stability on treatment characterized the public clonotypes, which were uncommon.

The source of this sequence is a human donor with chronic lymphocytic leukemia. The chain uses TRBV6-5 and TRBJ2-2; 7 positions agree with TRBD1. Sample: PBMCs, taken after 12 months of ibrutinib treatment. The CDR3 sequence: CASRDRYTGELFF. As DNA, the CDR3 is TGTGCCAGCAGGGACAGGTACACCGGGGAGCTGTTTTTT.